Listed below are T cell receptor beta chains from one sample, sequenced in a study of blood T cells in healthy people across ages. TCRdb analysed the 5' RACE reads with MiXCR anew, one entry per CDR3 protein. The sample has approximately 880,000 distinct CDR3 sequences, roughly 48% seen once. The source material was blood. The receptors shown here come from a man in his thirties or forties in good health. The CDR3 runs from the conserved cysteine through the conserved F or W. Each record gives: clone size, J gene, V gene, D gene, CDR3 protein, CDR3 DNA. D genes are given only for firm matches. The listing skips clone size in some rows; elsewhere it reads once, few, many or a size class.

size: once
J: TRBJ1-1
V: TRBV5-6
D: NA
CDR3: CASRVGGFTEAFF
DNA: TGTGCCAGCAGGGTCGGAGGCTTCACTGAAGCTTTCTTT

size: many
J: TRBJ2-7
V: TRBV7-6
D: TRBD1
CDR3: CASSLEGQGSGEQYF
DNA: TGTGCCAGCAGCCTTGAGGGACAGGGAAGTGGCGAGCAGTACTTC

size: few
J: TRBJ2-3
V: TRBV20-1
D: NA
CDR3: CSAPTETSTDTQYF
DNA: TGCAGTGCTCCGACTGAAACTAGCACAGATACGCAGTATTTT

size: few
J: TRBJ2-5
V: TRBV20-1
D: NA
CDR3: CSALRGETQYF
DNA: TGCAGTGCTCTCAGGGGAGAGACCCAGTACTTC

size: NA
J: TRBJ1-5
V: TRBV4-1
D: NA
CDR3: CASSQEKAVGYSNQPQHF
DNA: TGCGCCAGCAGCCAAGAGAAGGCAGTCGGTTATAGCAATCAGCCCCAGCATTTT

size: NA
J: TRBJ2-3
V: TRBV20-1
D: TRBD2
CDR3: CSASPSGADTQYF
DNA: TGCAGTGCTAGTCCCAGCGGGGCAGATACGCAGTATTTT

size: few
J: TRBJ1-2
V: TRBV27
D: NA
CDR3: CASRRQEADGYTF
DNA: TGTGCCAGCAGGAGACAGGAGGCGGATGGCTACACCTTC

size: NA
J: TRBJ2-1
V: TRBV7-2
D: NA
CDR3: CASKGRGPEQFF
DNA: TGTGCCAGCAAGGGGCGGGGGCCCGAGCAGTTCTTC

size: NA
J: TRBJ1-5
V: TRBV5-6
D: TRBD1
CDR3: CASSRGTGINQPQHF
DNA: TGTGCCAGCAGCCGGGGGACAGGTATCAATCAGCCCCAGCATTTT

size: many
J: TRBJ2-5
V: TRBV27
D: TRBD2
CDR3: CASSSLTSGGLQTQYF
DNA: TGTGCCAGCAGTTCCTTGACTAGCGGGGGGCTGCAGACCCAGTACTTC

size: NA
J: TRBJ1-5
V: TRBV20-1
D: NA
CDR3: CSARDGQSAQHF
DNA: TGCAGTGCCAGGGACGGCCAAAGCGCCCAGCATTTT

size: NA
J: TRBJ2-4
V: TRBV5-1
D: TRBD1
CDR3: CASRFPGGNIQYF
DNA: TGCGCCAGCAGGTTCCCAGGGGGAAACATTCAGTACTTC

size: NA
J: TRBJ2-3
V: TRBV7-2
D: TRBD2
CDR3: CASSLGSGGAQADTQYF
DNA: TGTGCCAGCAGCTTAGGATCGGGGGGGGCGCAGGCCGATACGCAGTATTTT

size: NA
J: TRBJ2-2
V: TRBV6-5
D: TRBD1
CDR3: CASSSGQGNTGELFF
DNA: TGTGCCAGCAGTTCGGGACAGGGCAACACCGGGGAGCTGTTTTTT

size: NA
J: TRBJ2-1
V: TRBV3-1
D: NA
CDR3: CASSQGALYEQFF
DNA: TGTGCCAGCAGCCAAGGGGCCCTCTACGAGCAGTTCTTC

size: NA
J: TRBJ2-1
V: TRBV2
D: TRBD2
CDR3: CASSETSGRTIYNEQFF
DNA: TGTGCCAGCAGTGAGACTAGCGGGCGAACCATTTACAATGAGCAGTTCTTC

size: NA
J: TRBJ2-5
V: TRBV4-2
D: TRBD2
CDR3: CASSIRGGTQETQYF
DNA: TGTGCCAGCAGCATACGCGGGGGGACGCAAGAGACCCAGTACTTC

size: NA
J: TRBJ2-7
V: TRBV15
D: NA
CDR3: CATSRDFEREQYF
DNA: TGTGCCACCAGCAGAGATTTTGAGCGCGAGCAGTACTTC

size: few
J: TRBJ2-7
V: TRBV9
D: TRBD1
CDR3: CASSVGGQDYEQYF
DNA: TGTGCCAGCAGCGTAGGGGGACAGGACTACGAGCAGTACTTC

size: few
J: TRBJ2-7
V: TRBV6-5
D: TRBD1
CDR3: CASSYGTGRYEQYF
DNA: TGTGCCAGCAGTTACGGGACAGGGAGGTACGAGCAGTACTTC

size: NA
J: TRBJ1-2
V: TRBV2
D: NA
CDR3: CASTPGRGYGYTF
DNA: TGTGCCAGCACCCCGGGTCGGGGCTATGGCTACACCTTC